This T cell receptor beta chain was identified during a study of OX40 agonist ivuxolimab in advanced cancers. With respect to this clone: As yet, its antigen is unknown.

With 6 bases removed from V and 9 bases from J, the gap between germline ends came to 15 bases. CDR1 and CDR2 from the germline V gene are SNHLY and FYNNEI. The CDR3 contains 14 residues. Study outcomes and limitations: In the expanded peripheral T cells, antigen specificity was never determined. Several nonresponders also turned out to have low normalized T-cell clonal expansion.

Assay: immunoSEQ multiplex PCR; the TCRdb copy retains only in-frame clones and omits some. The sample shows more than 80,000 clones, less than 95% of them seen only once. The gene calls are TRBV2 and TRBJ1-6, with D unclear. The specimen was CD4+ or CD8+ T cells sorted from blood, collected in a trial of the OX40 agonist ivuxolimab. The origin of this receptor is an adult with an advanced solid tumor such as melanoma, head and neck, liver or kidney cancer. CDR3 in DNA: TGTGCCAGCAGCACGACCGGCCCGCCTTCACCCCTCCACTTT. Translated, it gives CASSTTGPPSPLHF.